This paragraph reports one T cell receptor (beta chain). The CDR3 extends over 15 amino acids. Deletions cut 2 bases from V and 3 bases from J, with 10 bases between. Germline V lookup: CDR1 WNHNN, CDR2 SYGVQD (reference sequence). This table comes from immunoSEQ multiplex PCR, and its TCRdb copy is limited to in-frame clones, with some not included. The table shows roughly 240,000 clones, with around 88% occurring only once. This specimen comes from a study of blood T cell repertoires in COVID-19. The origin of this receptor is an elderly woman with COVID-19, enrolled during active disease. Sequencing was performed on peripheral blood. The rearrangement links TRBV10-1 to TRBJ2-2; D is uncertain. CDR3 bases: TGCGCCAGCAGTGAGAAGCTACCGTACACCGGGGAGCTGTTTTTT. This translates into CASSEKLPYTGELFF.